The clone carrying this T cell receptor (beta chain) appeared many times. This record comes from a study of early T cells in non-severe SARS-CoV-2 infection. TCRdb itself ran the 5' RACE reads through MiXCR, one entry per CDR3 protein. The sample has tens of thousands of distinct CDR3 sequences; approximately 5.3% are singletons. The CDR3 contains 18 residues. V dropped 3 bases and J dropped 0 bases, with 15 bases sitting between them. This sequence was found in an adult who was a healthcare worker with PCR-confirmed SARS-CoV-2 infection or an uninfected control (not recorded which). Sequenced sample: whole blood. This chain links TRBV12-3 or TRBV12-4 with TRBJ2-6; D gene ambiguous. As DNA, the CDR3 is TGTGCCAGCAGTTTCATAGGCGAATATCGCTCTGGGGCCAACGTCCTGACTTTC. It yields the protein CASSFIGEYRSGANVLTF.